Sequencing of this T cell receptor beta chain was carried out in a study of OX40 agonist ivuxolimab in advanced cancers. For context, the study as a whole: Ivuxolimab was an agonistic, fully human IgG2 monoclonal antibody directed against OX40 (CD134), a costimulatory receptor. Intravenous ivuxolimab was administered to patients every 2 weeks at six dose levels: 0.01, 0.1, 0.3, 1.5, 3 and 10 mg/kg. Of the 52 patients in dose escalation, about 20 had hepatocellular carcinoma, about 15 had melanoma, 9 had renal cell carcinoma and 9 had head and neck cancer. The dose-escalation cohort was 82.7% male with a mean age of approximately 60 years, ranging from 23 to 79. Patients were allowed to have had prior anti-PD-1, anti-PD-L1 or anti-CTLA-4 therapy, and around 37% of the dose-escalation patients had previously received checkpoint inhibitors. Partial responses were achieved by three dose-escalation patients, of whom one had hepatocellular carcinoma and two had cutaneous melanoma. The point of sequencing TCRbeta in the periphery was to test whether ivuxolimab changed TCR sequence diversity and drove clonal T-cell expansion. The paper reports the monotherapy dose-escalation portion (N = 52 patients) of the phase I ivuxolimab trial.

Patients with a history of autoimmune disease or receiving systemic immunosuppression were excluded from the trial. Peripheral blood for TCR sequencing was drawn from every dose cohort at baseline, at cycle 4 day 1 and at cycle 7 day 1. The samples were drawn from a first-in-human, open-label, multicenter phase I dose-escalation trial of ivuxolimab. Adults with locally advanced or metastatic melanoma, renal cell, hepatocellular, or head and neck squamous cell carcinoma were enrolled in the trial. Before TCR sequencing, CD4+ T cells and CD8+ T cells from peripheral blood were sorted into separate populations. Study-wide findings and limitations: At doses from 0.1 to 3.0 mg/kg, clonal expansion was seen in both CD4+ and CD8+ blood T cells between baseline and week 6. Low levels of normalized T-cell clonal expansion were also seen in some nonresponding patients. After ivuxolimab, more expanded clones were found on average in CD8+ T cells than in CD4+ T cells. Antigen specificity was not determined for the clonally expanded peripheral T cells. In partial responders in the 0.1-3.0 mg/kg groups, normalized peripheral clonal expansion was found to be among the lowest, especially among CD8+ T cells.

In the case of this clone: Its antigen target is currently unknown. No quality values exist for individual bases; no much larger clone is one base distant.

Genomic DNA was isolated from the sorted cells so that the TCRbeta CDR3 region could be sequenced. TCRbeta CDR3 regions were sequenced using the immunoSEQ Assay. The table was pulled from immuneACCESS by TCRdb, which kept in-frame rearrangements only. Such tables lose some clones; where checked, under half of the loss comes from unresolved V genes, and the rest has no known cause. The sample table holds approximately 74,000 clones, of which around 87% were seen once. Jointly, the top ten make up 10% of the sample. The input for sequencing was CD4+ or CD8+ T cells sorted from blood, taken in a trial of the OX40 agonist ivuxolimab. The receptor's source is an adult with an advanced solid tumor such as melanoma, head and neck, liver or kidney cancer.

The nucleotide sequence reads TGTGCCAGCAGTTTATGGAACCCTGGGGCCAACGTCCTGACTTTC. This encodes CASSLWNPGANVLTF. The V and J genes are TRBV28 and TRBJ2-6, with an unclear D gene assignment. From a lookup of the germline V gene, CDR1 and CDR2 are MDHEN and SYDVKM. V was cut back by 0 bases and J by 2 bases, leaving a gap of 5 bases between them. The cysteine opens and the phenylalanine closes a CDR3 of 15 amino acids. Left in the record is the CDR3 DNA by itself, 45 bases read in frame from the first base. The CDR3, completed at both ends by the reference TRBV28 and TRBJ2-6 genes, gives the full variable domain DVKVTQSSRYLVKRTGEKVFLECVQDMDHENMFWYRQDPGLGLRLIYFSYDVKMKEKGDIPEGYSVSREKKERFSLILESASTNQTSMYLCASSLWNPGANVLTFGAGSRLTVL.